A selection of T cell receptor beta chains follows, all from one sample in a study of T-cell memory formation after mild COVID-19. Each CDR3 protein is one row after TCRdb ran MiXCR on the 5' RACE reads. The sample lists a few hundred thousand distinct CDR3 sequences; 8% to 9.5% were seen once. Sequencing used PBMCs or a T cell subset sorted from them (not recorded which). Receptors were obtained from a young man who had mild COVID-19 (a few samples of this study predate the infection). Cell type and time point are not known. Each CDR3 is given with its conserved first and last residue. The order of the fields is clone size, D gene, V gene, J gene, CDR3 protein, CDR3 DNA. D genes are given only for firm matches. For some rows the clone size is stated as once, few or many, or as a class when expanded; others skip it.

clone_size: few; d_call: -; v_call: TRBV7-9; j_call: TRBJ1-4; cdr3_aa: CASSGVHHEKLFF; cdr3_nt: TGTGCCAGCAGCGGGGTACATCATGAAAAACTGTTTTTT
clone_size: -; d_call: -; v_call: TRBV27; j_call: TRBJ1-6; cdr3_aa: CASSLIGTGNSPIHF; cdr3_nt: TGTGCCAGCAGTTTAATCGGGACGGGAAATTCACCCATCCACTTT
clone_size: many; d_call: TRBD1; v_call: TRBV7-2; j_call: TRBJ2-5; cdr3_aa: CASSSPGQQETQYF; cdr3_nt: TGTGCCAGCAGCTCCCCGGGACAGCAAGAGACCCAGTACTTC
clone_size: many; d_call: -; v_call: TRBV19; j_call: TRBJ2-1; cdr3_aa: CASSSTRSYNEQFF; cdr3_nt: TGTGCCAGTAGTTCGACGAGATCCTACAATGAGCAGTTCTTC
clone_size: -; d_call: TRBD1; v_call: TRBV10-3; j_call: TRBJ2-2; cdr3_aa: CASWTGVNTGELFF; cdr3_nt: TGTGCCTCTTGGACAGGGGTGAACACCGGGGAGCTGTTTTTT
clone_size: -; d_call: -; v_call: TRBV4-3; j_call: TRBJ2-3; cdr3_aa: CASSQGPRPTDTQYF; cdr3_nt: TGCGCCAGCAGCCAAGGGCCTCGGCCCACAGATACGCAGTATTTT
clone_size: once; d_call: -; v_call: TRBV11-3; j_call: TRBJ2-1; cdr3_aa: CASSFYFENEQFF; cdr3_nt: TGTGCCAGCAGCTTTTATTTTGAGAATGAGCAGTTCTTC
clone_size: -; d_call: -; v_call: TRBV15; j_call: TRBJ1-2; cdr3_aa: CATSRTTPGYGYTF; cdr3_nt: TGTGCCACCAGCAGAACCACCCCAGGCTATGGCTACACCTTC
clone_size: -; d_call: -; v_call: TRBV5-6; j_call: TRBJ1-2; cdr3_aa: CASSLLSGRGYTF; cdr3_nt: TGTGCCAGCAGCTTGTTGTCAGGCCGGGGCTACACCTTC
clone_size: many; d_call: TRBD2; v_call: TRBV20-1; j_call: TRBJ2-2; cdr3_aa: CSARATSGGRGTGELFF; cdr3_nt: TGCAGTGCTAGAGCGACTAGCGGGGGGCGGGGCACCGGGGAGCTGTTTTTT
clone_size: -; d_call: -; v_call: TRBV5-4; j_call: TRBJ2-7; cdr3_aa: CASSQRQRGAGEEQYF; cdr3_nt: TGTGCCAGCAGCCAGAGACAGAGGGGGGCCGGGGAGGAGCAGTACTTC
clone_size: few; d_call: TRBD1; v_call: TRBV6-5; j_call: TRBJ2-7; cdr3_aa: CASSAGTVEHF; cdr3_nt: TGTGCCAGCAGTGCCGGGACAGTGGAACACTTC
clone_size: few; d_call: -; v_call: TRBV30; j_call: TRBJ1-1; cdr3_aa: CAWERQLNTEAFF; cdr3_nt: TGTGCCTGGGAGAGGCAGCTGAACACTGAAGCTTTCTTT
clone_size: few; d_call: -; v_call: TRBV7-2; j_call: TRBJ2-3; cdr3_aa: CASSLAADRRGTQYF; cdr3_nt: TGTGCCAGCAGCTTAGCGGCGGACCGGCGGGGAACGCAGTATTTT
clone_size: -; d_call: TRBD2; v_call: TRBV6-6; j_call: TRBJ2-1; cdr3_aa: CASTASGGVDEQFF; cdr3_nt: TGTGCCAGCACGGCTAGCGGGGGGGTGGATGAGCAGTTCTTC
clone_size: few; d_call: TRBD1; v_call: TRBV10-3; j_call: TRBJ2-4; cdr3_aa: CAISDPTGELAKNIQYF; cdr3_nt: TGTGCCATCAGTGACCCAACAGGGGAGCTAGCCAAAAACATTCAGTACTTC
clone_size: few; d_call: TRBD1; v_call: TRBV5-1; j_call: TRBJ2-2; cdr3_aa: CASSTGTGTNTGELFF; cdr3_nt: TGCGCCAGCAGCACCGGGACAGGGACGAACACCGGGGAGCTGTTTTTT
clone_size: few; d_call: TRBD1; v_call: TRBV28; j_call: TRBJ1-1; cdr3_aa: CASRIILAGGLTEAFF; cdr3_nt: TGTGCCAGCAGAATAATCCTCGCAGGGGGGTTAACTGAAGCTTTCTTT
clone_size: few; d_call: -; v_call: TRBV7-9; j_call: TRBJ1-1; cdr3_aa: CASSKTEREAFF; cdr3_nt: TGTGCCAGCAGCAAGACAGAGCGTGAAGCTTTCTTT
clone_size: many; d_call: TRBD2; v_call: TRBV10-1; j_call: TRBJ2-3; cdr3_aa: CASSDVQRGVVNTQYF; cdr3_nt: TGCGCCAGCAGTGATGTCCAGCGGGGGGTTGTGAATACGCAGTATTTT
clone_size: many; d_call: -; v_call: TRBV5-1; j_call: TRBJ1-1; cdr3_aa: CASSLGRGARNTEAFF; cdr3_nt: TGCGCCAGCAGCTTAGGCCGGGGTGCTAGGAACACTGAAGCTTTCTTT
clone_size: -; d_call: TRBD1; v_call: TRBV12-3/TRBV12-4; j_call: TRBJ1-2; cdr3_aa: CASTVGAGTGDLDYGYTF; cdr3_nt: TGTGCCAGCACCGTAGGTGCCGGGACAGGGGACTTGGACTATGGCTACACCTTC
clone_size: few; d_call: -; v_call: TRBV7-9; j_call: TRBJ2-5; cdr3_aa: CASSLIREQETQYF; cdr3_nt: TGTGCCAGCAGCTTAATCAGGGAACAAGAGACCCAGTACTTC
clone_size: few; d_call: TRBD1; v_call: TRBV4-2; j_call: TRBJ1-4; cdr3_aa: CASSQPGQGHEKLFF; cdr3_nt: TGTGCCAGCAGCCAACCGGGACAGGGGCATGAAAAACTGTTTTTT
clone_size: -; d_call: -; v_call: TRBV15; j_call: TRBJ2-5; cdr3_aa: CATSRDKGQGATQYF; cdr3_nt: TGTGCCACCAGCAGAGATAAGGGGCAGGGCGCGACCCAGTACTTC
clone_size: few; d_call: -; v_call: TRBV12-3/TRBV12-4; j_call: TRBJ2-4; cdr3_aa: CASSFLGLMYF; cdr3_nt: TGTGCCAGCAGTTTCCTAGGACTGATGTACTTC
clone_size: -; d_call: TRBD1; v_call: TRBV29-1; j_call: TRBJ2-4; cdr3_aa: CSVYPGQGVLKNIQYF; cdr3_nt: TGCAGCGTCTACCCGGGACAGGGGGTTCTGAAAAACATTCAGTACTTC
clone_size: few; d_call: TRBD2; v_call: TRBV20-1; j_call: TRBJ2-4; cdr3_aa: CSATSGGARNIQYF; cdr3_nt: TGCAGTGCTACTAGCGGGGGGGCCCGGAACATTCAGTACTTC
clone_size: few; d_call: TRBD1; v_call: TRBV6-5; j_call: TRBJ2-5; cdr3_aa: CASRDSQETQYF; cdr3_nt: TGTGCCAGTCGGGACAGCCAAGAGACCCAGTACTTC
clone_size: few; d_call: TRBD2; v_call: TRBV4-3; j_call: TRBJ2-1; cdr3_aa: CASSRALAGGLRSYNEQFF; cdr3_nt: TGCGCCAGCAGCCGGGCCCTAGCGGGGGGGTTGAGGTCCTACAATGAGCAGTTCTTC
clone_size: few; d_call: TRBD2; v_call: TRBV5-1; j_call: TRBJ2-1; cdr3_aa: CASSSIGPPGGEQFF; cdr3_nt: TGCGCCAGCAGCTCGATAGGACCGCCGGGGGGTGAGCAGTTCTTC
clone_size: few; d_call: -; v_call: TRBV4-3; j_call: TRBJ2-1; cdr3_aa: CASSQVNRVNEQFF; cdr3_nt: TGCGCCAGCAGCCAAGTAAACAGGGTCAATGAGCAGTTCTTC
clone_size: -; d_call: -; v_call: TRBV25-1; j_call: TRBJ2-1; cdr3_aa: CASSEYEGVEFF; cdr3_nt: TGTGCCAGCAGTGAATATGAAGGGGTTGAGTTCTTC
clone_size: -; d_call: -; v_call: TRBV7-9; j_call: TRBJ2-1; cdr3_aa: CASSDTTKRVDHEQFF; cdr3_nt: TGTGCCAGCAGTGACACGACTAAACGGGTAGACCATGAGCAGTTCTTC
clone_size: -; d_call: -; v_call: TRBV12-3/TRBV12-4; j_call: TRBJ1-6; cdr3_aa: CASSSPAAANSPLHF; cdr3_nt: TGTGCCAGCAGTTCACCGGCGGCAGCTAATTCACCCCTCCACTTT
clone_size: many; d_call: -; v_call: TRBV4-1; j_call: TRBJ1-4; cdr3_aa: CASLNPGSGNEKLFF; cdr3_nt: TGCGCCAGCCTAAACCCCGGGTCAGGTAATGAAAAACTGTTTTTT
clone_size: -; d_call: -; v_call: TRBV29-1; j_call: TRBJ2-6; cdr3_aa: CSVTGNGANVLTF; cdr3_nt: TGCAGCGTTACGGGGAATGGGGCCAACGTCCTGACTTTC
clone_size: few; d_call: -; v_call: TRBV7-2; j_call: TRBJ1-5; cdr3_aa: CASLVLLQPQHF; cdr3_nt: TGTGCCAGTCTCGTATTGTTACAGCCCCAGCATTTT
clone_size: few; d_call: TRBD1; v_call: TRBV10-3; j_call: TRBJ1-6; cdr3_aa: CAISETGGSSSYNSPLHF; cdr3_nt: TGTGCCATCAGTGAAACAGGGGGCTCAAGTTCCTATAATTCACCCCTCCACTTT
clone_size: -; d_call: -; v_call: TRBV20-1; j_call: TRBJ1-1; cdr3_aa: CSDPDGLNTEAFF; cdr3_nt: TGCAGTGACCCCGACGGATTGAACACTGAAGCTTTCTTT
clone_size: few; d_call: -; v_call: TRBV6-2/TRBV6-3; j_call: TRBJ2-7; cdr3_aa: CASSWGNSYEQYF; cdr3_nt: TGTGCCAGCAGTTGGGGGAATAGCTACGAGCAGTACTTC
clone_size: many; d_call: -; v_call: TRBV2; j_call: TRBJ1-1; cdr3_aa: CASRGNTEAFF; cdr3_nt: TGTGCCAGCAGGGGGAACACTGAAGCTTTCTTT
clone_size: few; d_call: TRBD1; v_call: TRBV4-3; j_call: TRBJ2-2; cdr3_aa: CASSQVDRDTGELFF; cdr3_nt: TGCGCCAGCAGCCAAGTGGACAGGGATACCGGGGAGCTGTTTTTT
clone_size: few; d_call: -; v_call: TRBV19; j_call: TRBJ2-1; cdr3_aa: CASSIGHNEQFF; cdr3_nt: TGTGCCAGTAGTATAGGCCACAATGAGCAGTTCTTC
clone_size: few; d_call: -; v_call: TRBV12-3/TRBV12-4; j_call: TRBJ1-4; cdr3_aa: CASTLGGFNEKLFF; cdr3_nt: TGTGCCAGCACCCTCGGGGGTTTTAATGAAAAACTGTTTTTT
clone_size: few; d_call: -; v_call: TRBV20-1; j_call: TRBJ2-7; cdr3_aa: CSAWGLGYEQYF; cdr3_nt: TGCAGTGCTTGGGGGCTCGGTTACGAGCAGTACTTC
clone_size: few; d_call: TRBD1; v_call: TRBV4-1; j_call: TRBJ1-6; cdr3_aa: CASSPGQGYSPLHF; cdr3_nt: TGCGCCAGCAGCCCGGGACAGGGGTATTCACCCCTCCACTTT
clone_size: few; d_call: -; v_call: TRBV5-1; j_call: TRBJ2-1; cdr3_aa: CASSLDGGYNEQFF; cdr3_nt: TGCGCCAGCAGCTTGGACGGGGGCTACAATGAGCAGTTCTTC
clone_size: -; d_call: -; v_call: TRBV18; j_call: TRBJ1-6; cdr3_aa: CASSPTIRGPDNSPLHF; cdr3_nt: TGTGCCAGCTCACCAACCATTCGGGGGCCGGATAATTCACCCCTCCACTTT
clone_size: -; d_call: TRBD1; v_call: TRBV5-1; j_call: TRBJ2-1; cdr3_aa: CASSPDRGREQFF; cdr3_nt: TGCGCCAGCAGCCCGGACAGGGGGCGCGAGCAGTTCTTC
clone_size: -; d_call: -; v_call: TRBV5-1; j_call: TRBJ2-5; cdr3_aa: CASSSWAGQPQETQYF; cdr3_nt: TGCGCCAGCAGCTCCTGGGCTGGACAGCCCCAAGAGACCCAGTACTTC